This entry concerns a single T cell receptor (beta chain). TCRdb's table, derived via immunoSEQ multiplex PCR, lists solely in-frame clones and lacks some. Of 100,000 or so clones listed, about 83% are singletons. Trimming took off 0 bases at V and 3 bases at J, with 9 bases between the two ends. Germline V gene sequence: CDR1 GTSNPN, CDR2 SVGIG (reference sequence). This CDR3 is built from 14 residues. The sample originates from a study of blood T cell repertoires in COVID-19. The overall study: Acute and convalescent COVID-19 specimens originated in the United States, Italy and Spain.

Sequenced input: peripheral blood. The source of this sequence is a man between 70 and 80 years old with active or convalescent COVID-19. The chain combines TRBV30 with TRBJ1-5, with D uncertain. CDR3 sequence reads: CAWSVGGFNQPQHF. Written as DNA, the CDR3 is TGTGCCTGGAGTGTAGGAGGGTTCAATCAGCCCCAGCATTTT.